The text below deals with one TCR beta chain. Time point specified: recipient sample about 28 days before transplant, after cytoreduction. These data belong to a study of T cell clonotyping in hematopoietic cell transplantation. Looking at the study overall: Recipient samples before transplant were obtained post-cytoreduction.

Assay: immunoSEQ multiplex PCR; the TCRdb copy retains only in-frame clones and omits some. The data hold tens of thousands of clones, with 85% to 95% observed a single time. The TCR was taken from a man in his forties with chronic myeloid leukemia. Some clones in this sample may be carry-over from other donors' samples. The material was peripheral blood mononuclear cells, obtained before stem cell transplant.

Here the CDR3 reads CASSPAGGRTEAFF. The CDR3 DNA reads as TGTGCCAGCAGTCCCGCCGGGGGGCGCACTGAAGCTTTCTTT. The chain carries TRBV28 and TRBJ1-1, with a weak D call TRBD1 (6 bases). The V gene's germline CDR1 is MDHEN and CDR2 SYDVKM. Trimming stripped 5 bases from V and 4 bases from J, with 14 bases between. The CDR3 sequence is 14 residues long.